The T cell receptor beta chain described here comes from a study of OX40 agonist ivuxolimab in advanced cancers. Study information: Among those enrolled, mean age was about 58 years (range 23 to 79) and 82.7% were male.

The V gene end was trimmed by 3 bases and the J gene end by 2 bases; junction bases not matched to a gene: 1. The germline V gene encodes CDR1 SGDLS and CDR2 YYNGEE. CDR3 size: 15 residues. Profiling relied on immunoSEQ multiplex PCR, and the TCRdb table lists in-frame clones only, not all of them. The profile shows 75,000 to 100,000 clones, approximately 90% of them singletons. Excluded were patients having autoimmune disease history or systemic immunosuppression. Baseline was the first blood sampling point, followed by cycle 4 day 1 and cycle 7 day 1. This clonotype originated in an adult with an advanced solid tumor such as melanoma, head and neck, liver or kidney cancer. Sequencing was performed on CD4+ or CD8+ T cells sorted from blood, taken in a trial of the OX40 agonist ivuxolimab. The rearrangement joins TRBV9 to TRBJ2-2, with 10 bases fitting TRBD2. The CDR3 DNA follows: TGTGCCAGCAGCGGGACTAGCGGTAACACCGGGGAGCTGTTTTTT. Translation gives CASSGTSGNTGELFF.